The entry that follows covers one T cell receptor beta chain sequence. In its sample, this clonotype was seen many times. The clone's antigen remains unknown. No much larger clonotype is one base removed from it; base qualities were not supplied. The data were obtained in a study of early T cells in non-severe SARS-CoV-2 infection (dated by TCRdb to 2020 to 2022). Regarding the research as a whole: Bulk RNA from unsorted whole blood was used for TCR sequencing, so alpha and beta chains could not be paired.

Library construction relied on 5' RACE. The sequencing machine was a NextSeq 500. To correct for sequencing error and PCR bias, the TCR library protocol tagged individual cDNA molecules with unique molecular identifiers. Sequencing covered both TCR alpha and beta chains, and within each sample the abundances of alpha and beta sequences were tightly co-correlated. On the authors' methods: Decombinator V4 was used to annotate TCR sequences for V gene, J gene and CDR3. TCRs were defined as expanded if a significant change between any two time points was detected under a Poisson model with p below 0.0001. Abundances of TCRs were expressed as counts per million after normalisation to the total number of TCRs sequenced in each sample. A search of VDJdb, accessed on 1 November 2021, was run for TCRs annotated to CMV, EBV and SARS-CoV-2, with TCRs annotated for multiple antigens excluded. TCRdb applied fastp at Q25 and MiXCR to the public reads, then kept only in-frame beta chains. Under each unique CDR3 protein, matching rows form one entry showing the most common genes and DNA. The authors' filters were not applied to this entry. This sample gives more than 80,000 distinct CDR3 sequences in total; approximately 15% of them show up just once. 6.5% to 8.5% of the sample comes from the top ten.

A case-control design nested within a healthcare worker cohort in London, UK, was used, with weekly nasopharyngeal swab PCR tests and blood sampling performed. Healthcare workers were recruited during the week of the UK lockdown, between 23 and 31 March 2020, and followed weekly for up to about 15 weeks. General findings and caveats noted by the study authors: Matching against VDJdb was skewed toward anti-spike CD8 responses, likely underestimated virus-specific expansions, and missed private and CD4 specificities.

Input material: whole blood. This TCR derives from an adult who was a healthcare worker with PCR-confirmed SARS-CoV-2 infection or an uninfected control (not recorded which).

The encoded CDR3 is CASSEPLDRGKLFF. The nucleotides read TGTGCCAGCAGTGAACCCCTGGACAGGGGGAAACTGTTTTTT. Recombination joined TRBV2 with TRBJ1-4; TRBD1 fits 10 bases in the junction. From the germline V gene, CDR1 is SNHLY and CDR2 is FYNNEI. After removal of 2 bases from V and 11 bases from J, the junction retains 5 bases not matched to a gene. The CDR3 numbers 14 residues from cysteine through phenylalanine. CDR3 DNA is the only sequence kept; it has 42 bases, read in frame from the first base.